This T cell receptor (beta chain) was captured by sequencing in a study of blood T cells in healthy people across ages. A sample-barcoded 5' primer and a J-beta primer mix were used in a second PCR of about 7 to 12 cycles. Each cDNA molecule carried a tag from a template-switch adaptor that contained 12 random nucleotides. One entry per CDR3 protein, called by TCRdb with MiXCR from the 5' RACE reads. Of hundreds of thousands of distinct CDR3 sequences in the sample, more than 40% are singletons; the top ten hold 30% to 35%. Trimming removed 5 bases from V and 5 bases from J; junction bases left unmatched: 12. This CDR3 spans 15 amino acids. Germline V gene sequence: CDR1 DFQATT, CDR2 SNEGSKA (reference sequence). Study observations and caveats: Estimates of diversity drawn from one million T cells were considered underestimates.

Remarks on this clonotype: Its antigen is currently unknown.

The rearrangement uses TRBV20-1 and TRBJ2-5; 9 bases are shared with TRBD2. Source material: blood. This clonotype was sampled from a woman aged 60-75 years in good health. In DNA form, the CDR3 reads TGCAGTGCTGAGGTAGCCAGCGGGAGGAGGGAGACCCAGTACTTC. Its protein is CSAEVASGRRETQYF.